The next 29 T cell receptor beta chains were all read from a single sample in a study of blood T cells in healthy people across ages. Through a sample-barcoded 5' primer and a J-beta primer mix, a second PCR was run for roughly 6 to 12 cycles. A single record per CDR3 protein comes from TCRdb applying MiXCR to the 5' RACE reads. This table has hundreds of thousands of distinct CDR3 sequences, 27% appearing once. Sequenced input: blood. The source is a woman in her 70s in good health.

J is TRBJ2-7 and V is TRBV4-1, with 9 bases identical to TRBD1. The V gene's germline CDR1 is MGHRA and CDR2 YSYEKL. After removal of 4 bases from V and 0 bases from J, the junction contained 4 bases not matched to a gene. This CDR3 has 15 amino acids. CDR3 nucleotide sequence: TGCGCCAGCAGCCGAGGGACAGGGAGCTCCTACGAGCAGTACTTC. Encoded protein: CASSRGTGSSYEQYF.

The chain is built from TRBV28 and TRBJ1-2; 7 bases align to TRBD1. Unmatched junction bases numbered 10, after V lost 10 bases and J lost 8 bases. The CDR3 covers 12 residues. Germline CDR1 is MDHEN and CDR2 is SYDVKM. The CDR3 sequence is CATFSTGKGYTF. CDR3 coding DNA: TGTGCCACTTTTTCGACAGGGAAAGGCTACACCTTC.

The V call is TRBV25-1, the J call TRBJ1-2; 9 bases align to TRBD1. This CDR3 is 14 amino acids long. The germline gives CDR1 MGHDK, CDR2 SYGVNS. V gave up 4 bases and J gave up 4 bases; unmatched junction bases: 4. CDR3 amino acids: CASSGDRAVYGYTF. The CDR3 DNA reads TGTGCCAGCAGTGGGGACAGGGCGGTCTATGGCTACACCTTC.

Of note for this clonotype: One end of the junction does not line up with germline, which may come from a read error. This chain connects TRBV28 to TRBJ2-5; the D is unclear. The J call may be mistaken, given a closer DNA end match to TRBJ2-7. The CDR3 spans 15 residues. Germline V gene lookup returns CDR1 MDHEN and CDR2 SYDVKM. CDR3: CASTPASVLSSEQYF. CDR3 nucleotides: TGTGCCAGCACCCCTGCGTCCGTGCTTTCCTCCGAGCAGTACTTC.

A few counts support this clonotype. The V and J genes are TRBV20-1 and TRBJ1-1; D not resolved. Germline-derived CDR1 and CDR2 are DFQATT and SNEGSKA (reference sequence). The CDR3 covers 13 residues. The V end was cut by 0 bases, the J end by 2 bases, with 7 bases between. The CDR3 region has the DNA TGCAGTGCTAGAGATTTGGCTAACACTGAAGCTTTCTTT. Encoded protein: CSARDLANTEAFF.

In DNA form, the CDR3 reads TGCAGCGTTGCCGACAGACTTTCCTATGGCTACACCTTC. Amino acids: CSVADRLSYGYTF. V usage is TRBV29-1 and J usage is TRBJ1-2; D may be TRBD1 (5 bases). Trimming took 4 bases from V and 4 from J, leaving 13 bases between them. This CDR3 has 13 amino acids. The V gene's germline CDR1 is SQVTM and CDR2 ANQGSEA.

The chain combines TRBV15 with TRBJ2-4, with D possibly TRBD1 on 7 matching bases. Trimming took 3 bases from V and 9 from J, leaving 21 bases between them. From germline, CDR1 is LNHNV and CDR2 YYDKDF (reference sequence). The CDR3 runs 16 residues. DNA for the CDR3: TGTGCCACCAGCAGGACAGGGCGACTAGGCGGGTCCATTCAGTACTTC. Translating it yields CATSRTGRLGGSIQYF.

This clonotype showed up just a few times. The chain is built from TRBV7-9 and TRBJ1-2; 9 bases line up with TRBD1. The germline CDR1 and CDR2 sequences are SEHNR and FQNEAQ (reference sequence). The CDR3 length is 14 residues. Unmatched junction bases numbered 5, after V lost 5 bases and J lost 4 bases. CDR3 protein: CASSAGTGSYGYTF. CDR3 in DNA: TGTGCCAGCAGCGCCGGGACAGGGAGCTATGGCTACACCTTC.

The V call is TRBV5-1, the J call TRBJ2-7, with D tentatively TRBD1 or TRBD2 (5 bases each). Germline assignment: CDR1 SGHRS and CDR2 YFSETQ. V lost 4 bases to trimming and J lost 0 bases, with 23 bases between them. The CDR3 covers 18 residues. The CDR3 region has the DNA TGCGCCAGCAGCCTCCGCCCGGCCGGAAACGGGGCCTCCTACGAGCAGTACTTC. It encodes CASSLRPAGNGASYEQYF.

This clonotype was counted at least ten times. The chain uses TRBV18 and TRBJ2-5, with D tentatively TRBD1 (5 bases). Germline values: CDR1 KGHSH, CDR2 LQKENI. V lost 7 bases and J 2 bases, leaving 14 bases between the germline ends. The CDR3 is 14 residues long. This chain's CDR3 is CASFSSKGQETQYF. Here the CDR3 DNA reads TGTGCCAGCTTTTCGTCAAAGGGGCAAGAGACCCAGTACTTC.

About this clonotype: Sequence at one end of the junction differs from germline and may be a read error. The V gene is TRBV20-1, the J gene TRBJ2-1, with D perhaps matching TRBD2 (5 bases). This CDR3 comprises 16 residues. The germline V gene has CDR1 DFQATT and CDR2 SNEGSKA (reference sequence). In DNA form, the CDR3 reads TGCAGTGCTAGAGATTTCGGAGCTAGCTCCAACAATGAGCAGTTCTTC. Protein sequence: CSARDFGASSNNEQFF.

This clonotype was found a few times. The rearrangement links TRBV12-3 or TRBV12-4 to TRBJ1-4, with D uncertain. Trimming stripped 3 bases from V and 2 bases from J, with 7 bases between. The CDR3 covers 14 residues. The CDR3 is CASSFRTTNEKLFF. The CDR3 DNA follows: TGTGCCAGCAGTTTCCGGACTACTAATGAAAAACTGTTTTTT.

The chain couples TRBV12-3 or TRBV12-4 to TRBJ1-1; 7 bases are a match to TRBD1. This CDR3 has 17 residues. With V trimmed by 6 bases and J by 0 bases, 13 bases remained unmatched. The CDR3 sequence: CASRKTAGTAMNTEAFF. As DNA, the CDR3 is TGTGCCAGCAGAAAGACCGCCGGGACAGCCATGAACACTGAAGCTTTCTTT.

This clonotype was found a few times. The gene calls are TRBV28 and TRBJ2-5, with D uncertain. The CDR3 has 14 residues. Germline V lookup: CDR1 MDHEN, CDR2 SYDVKM. Trimming pared 6 bases from V and 2 bases from J, leaving 13 bases between. Here the CDR3 DNA reads TGTGCCAGCAGCCCCAGACACCAGCAAGAGACCCAGTACTTC. Its protein is CASSPRHQQETQYF.

This clonotype was recorded a few times. The junction departs from germline at one end; a sequencing error may be responsible. The V gene is TRBV5-1, the J gene TRBJ2-1; 12 bases match TRBD1. Germline V CDR1 and CDR2: SGHRS, YFSETQ. The CDR3 loop spans 16 amino acids. The CDR3 reads CASSLVGTGGYNELFF. DNA for the CDR3: TGCGCCAGCAGCTTGGTTGGGACAGGGGGCTACAATGAGCTGTTCTTC.

This clonotype was counted many times. This chain joins TRBV29-1 and TRBJ2-3; D ambiguous. Germline V gene sequence: CDR1 SQVTM, CDR2 ANQGSEA. This CDR3 comprises 10 residues. Trimming took 4 bases from V and 3 from J, leaving 2 bases between them. The CDR3 DNA reads as TGCAGCGTTGGAACAGATACGCAGTATTTT. Its translation is CSVGTDTQYF.

This clonotype was seen at least ten times. The chain links TRBV28 to TRBJ1-5, with D hard to call. The CDR3 runs to 14 residues. Germline-derived CDR1 and CDR2 are MDHEN and SYDVKM. Trimming shortened V by 1 base and J by 6 bases, and 10 bases separated the two germline ends. In DNA, the CDR3 is TGTGCCAGCAGTTTATCACCCTTGGTTCAGCCCCAGCATTTT. Its protein is CASSLSPLVQPQHF.

This clonotype was observed many times. The rearrangement uses TRBV12-3 or TRBV12-4 and TRBJ2-1; TRBD2 matches at 8 bases. This CDR3 is built from 16 residues. V was clipped by 3 bases and J by 3 bases; unmatched bases: 7. The CDR3 is CASSLGSGGVYNEQFF. The CDR3 nucleotides read TGTGCCAGCAGTTTGGGGAGCGGGGGAGTCTACAATGAGCAGTTCTTC.

The chain recombines TRBV27 with TRBJ2-5; 8 nucleotides align to TRBD1. Judging by the DNA end, TRBJ2-7 fits better; the J call may be wrong. CDR1 is MNHEY and CDR2 is SMNVEV in the germline V gene (reference sequence). The CDR3 spans 15 residues. CDR3 nucleotides: TGTGCCAGCAGTTTCAAGACAGGGGTGGACAACGAGCAGTACTTC. Translation: CASSFKTGVDNEQYF.

This chain links TRBV20-1 with TRBJ2-1, with 9 bases that match TRBD2. V was clipped by 0 bases and J by 7 bases; unmatched bases: 7. CDR1 DFQATT and CDR2 SNEGSKA come from the germline V gene (reference sequence). The CDR3 runs 15 residues. This CDR3 reads CSARDGIAGVNEQFF. The CDR3, as DNA: TGCAGTGCTAGAGATGGGATAGCGGGAGTTAATGAGCAGTTCTTC.

In the case of this clonotype: The junction departs from germline at one end; a sequencing error may be responsible. This rearrangement joins TRBV4-3 to TRBJ2-1, with TRBD2 identical over 12 bases. CDR1 is LGHNA and CDR2 is YSLEER in the germline V gene. The CDR3 is 17 residues long. The CDR3 DNA is TGCGCCAGCGGCCAAGAGCGAGGACTAGCGGGAAACAATGAGCAGTTCTTC. Translating it yields CASGQERGLAGNNEQFF.

In its sample, this clonotype was seen many times. J is TRBJ1-2 and V is TRBV10-3; D gene unclear. Germline values: CDR1 ENHRY, CDR2 SYGVKD. The CDR3 spans 12 residues. The V gene lost 6 bases and the J gene lost 2 bases, with 7 bases spanning the gap. This chain's CDR3 is CAISDGNYGYTF. CDR3 in DNA: TGTGCCATCAGCGACGGGAACTATGGCTACACCTTC.

This clonotype has just a few counts. The chain has TRBV6-5 and TRBJ1-4; D remains unclear. V lost 6 bases and J lost 3, with 8 bases in between. Germline CDR1 is MNHEY and CDR2 is SVGAGI. CDR3 length: 13 residues. The CDR3 sequence: CASRRRPNEKLFF. For the CDR3, the DNA is TGTGCCAGCAGAAGGCGGCCTAATGAAAAACTGTTTTTT.

This clonotype showed up just a few times. The chain is built from TRBV20-1 and TRBJ1-1, with a possible D match to TRBD1 (5 bases). This CDR3 is built from 11 residues. Trimming took 8 bases from V and 9 from J, leaving 16 bases between them. Germline V gene lookup returns CDR1 DFQATT and CDR2 SNEGSKA (reference sequence). CDR3 coding DNA: TGCAGTCTAGGGGCGGGATTGAAAGCTTTCTTT. Translation gives CSLGAGLKAFF.

This clonotype was seen more than once but under ten times. V is TRBV2 and J is TRBJ2-5; 9 nucleotides align to TRBD2. V shed 7 bases and J 5 bases; nucleotides not matched to a gene: 14. Looked up from germline, CDR1 is SNHLY and CDR2 is FYNNEI. The CDR3 has 16 amino acids. The CDR3 here is CASTRLAEAAVETQYF. As DNA, the CDR3 is TGTGCCAGCACCCGACTAGCGGAAGCGGCCGTCGAGACCCAGTACTTC.

The V and J genes are TRBV28 and TRBJ2-7; D is possibly TRBD2 (6 bases). Trimming removed 2 bases at V and 2 bases at J, with 10 bases between. The germline gives CDR1 MDHEN, CDR2 SYDVKM. The CDR3 contains 14 residues. This chain's CDR3 is CASSLPSAAYEQYF. The CDR3 coding sequence is TGTGCCAGCAGTTTACCTAGCGCCGCCTACGAGCAGTACTTC.

The chain combines TRBV7-2 with TRBJ2-7; 10 nucleotides line up with TRBD1. The CDR3 is made up of 14 amino acids. The germline V gene has CDR1 SGHTA and CDR2 FQGNSA. Unmatched junction bases numbered 8, after V lost 5 bases and J lost 7 bases. CDR3 loop: CASSADRGLVEQYF. CDR3 DNA sequence: TGTGCCAGCAGCGCAGACAGGGGGCTCGTTGAGCAGTACTTC.

The chain carries TRBV5-1 and TRBJ2-4; D is undetermined. The CDR3 contains 13 residues. Germline values: CDR1 SGHRS, CDR2 YFSETQ. The V end lost 4 bases, the J end lost 16 bases, and 21 bases lay between the germline ends. This chain's CDR3 is CASSLNRGSLNYF. DNA of the CDR3: TGCGCCAGCAGCCTAAACCGCGGCAGTCTAAACTACTTC.

J is TRBJ2-5 and V is TRBV20-1, with TRBD2 matching over 8 bases. Trimming took 5 bases from V and 1 from J; bases not matched to a gene: 6. This CDR3 is built from 14 residues. Germline V lookup: CDR1 DFQATT, CDR2 SNEGSKA (reference sequence). DNA for the CDR3: TGCAGTGCTGTAGTAGCGGGACTCCAAGAGACCCAGTACTTC. Translating gives CSAVVAGLQETQYF.